These 25 T cell receptor beta chains were all obtained from the same sample, sequenced in a study of blood T cells in healthy people across ages. Through a sample-barcoded 5' primer and a J-beta primer mix, a second PCR was run for roughly 6 to 12 cycles. TCRdb re-called the 5' RACE reads with MiXCR, one entry per CDR3 protein. The data hold around 1,100,000 distinct CDR3 sequences, with around two fifths observed a single time. The source material was blood. The receptors were gathered from a man aged 18 to 29 in good health.

To note about this clonotype: At one boundary the junction diverges from the germline segment, which might be a read error. V gene TRBV4-3 combines with J gene TRBJ2-3; D ambiguous. Germline V CDR1 and CDR2: LGHNA, YSLEER. The CDR3 contains 14 residues. CDR3 nucleotides: TGCTCCAGCAGCCAAGTGGGCCGTCAAGATACGCAGTATTTT. Translating gives CSSSQVGRQDTQYF.

Points on this clonotype: Germline and junction disagree at one end, which may indicate a read error. The V and J genes are TRBV7-2 and TRBJ1-2; D is uncertain. Germline CDR1 and CDR2: SGHTA and FQGNSA. This CDR3 is 13 amino acids long. CDR3 residues: CASSLPENYGCTF. In DNA form, the CDR3 reads TGTGCCAGCAGCTTACCAGAGAACTATGGCTGCACCTTC.

This sequence joins TRBV7-2 and TRBJ2-1; 11 positions match TRBD2. Trimming cost V 1 base and J 6 bases; bases outside gene matches: 5. The germline V gene has CDR1 SGHTA and CDR2 FQGNSA. This CDR3 contains 16 residues. The CDR3: CASSLDVAGGRNEQFF. In nucleotides, the CDR3 is TGTGCCAGCAGCTTAGACGTAGCGGGGGGGCGCAATGAGCAGTTCTTC. Looking up the rest from reference TRBV7-2 and TRBJ2-1 gives the full variable domain: GAGVSQSPSNKVTEKGKDVELRCDPISGHTALYWYRQSLGQGLEFLIYFQGNSAPDKSGLPSDRFSAERTGGSVSTLTIQRTQQEDSAVYLCASSLDVAGGRNEQFFGPGTRLTVL.

This clonotype showed up just a few times. The chain combines TRBV9 with TRBJ2-7; a possible D gene is TRBD2 (5 bases). Germline CDR1 is SGDLS and CDR2 is YYNGEE. The CDR3 spans 13 residues. The ends were cut back, 0 bases at V and 4 bases at J, with 8 bases in the middle. The CDR3 protein is CASSVVEGYEQYF. The CDR3 DNA follows: TGTGCCAGCAGCGTAGTTGAGGGTTACGAGCAGTACTTC.

This chain uses TRBV30 with TRBJ1-1; D perhaps matches TRBD1 (6 bases). Per germline, CDR1 GTSNPN and CDR2 SVGIG (reference sequence). The CDR3 runs to 12 residues. V lost 5 bases and J lost 4, with 11 bases in between. CDR3: CAWEGGGTEAFF. CDR3 bases: TGTGCCTGGGAAGGGGGGGGCACTGAAGCTTTCTTT.

This chain connects TRBV12-3 or TRBV12-4 to TRBJ1-6; D perhaps matches TRBD1 (5 bases). The CDR3 totals 13 residues. V lost 6 bases to trimming and J lost 10 bases, with 13 bases between them. The CDR3 region has the DNA TGTGCCAGCAGGGGTGCCCAGGGCTCACCCCTCCACTTT. Its translation: CASRGAQGSPLHF.

The chain joins TRBV27 to TRBJ2-7; D is ambiguous. The CDR3 is made up of 15 amino acids. Germline V gene data show CDR1 as MNHEY and CDR2 as SMNVEV (reference sequence). V dropped 3 bases and J dropped 0 bases, with 12 bases sitting between them. DNA for the CDR3: TGTGCCAGCAGTTTCTACCCAGTGGACTCCTACGAGCAGTACTTC. It specifies CASSFYPVDSYEQYF.

There are a few counts of this clonotype. The rearrangement joins TRBV27 to TRBJ1-5; TRBD1 is a possible D gene (5 bases). CDR1 is MNHEY and CDR2 is SMNVEV in the germline V gene (reference sequence). The V end was cut by 0 bases, the J end by 2 bases, with 11 bases between. CDR3 length: 16 amino acids. CDR3 region: CASSLSLGVGNQPQHF. The CDR3 DNA sequence: TGTGCCAGCAGTTTATCGTTAGGGGTGGGCAATCAGCCCCAGCATTTT.

The chain carries TRBV2 and TRBJ1-1, with 7 bases lining up with TRBD1. CDR1 SNHLY and CDR2 FYNNEI come from the germline V gene. Trimming at V came to 4 bases and at J to 4 bases, leaving 6 bases not matched to a gene. The CDR3 contains 14 residues. Written as DNA, the CDR3 is TGTGCCAGCAGTGCGACAGGGTTGGCCACTGAAGCTTTCTTT. Protein product: CASSATGLATEAFF.

In its sample, this clonotype was seen a few times. The chain joins TRBV7-2 to TRBJ1-2, with 7 bases matching TRBD1. After removal of 4 bases from V and 6 bases from J, the junction contained 11 bases not matched to a gene. Per germline, CDR1 SGHTA and CDR2 FQGNSA. The CDR3 covers 15 residues. CDR3 sequence: CASSSHRQGLNGYTF. CDR3 DNA sequence: TGTGCCAGCAGCTCACACAGACAGGGTTTGAATGGCTACACCTTC.

The rearrangement links TRBV29-1 to TRBJ1-2, with TRBD1 matching 7 bases. The trim removed 7 bases at V and 7 bases at J, leaving 12 bases unmatched. Looked up from germline, CDR1 is SQVTM and CDR2 is ANQGSEA. The CDR3 runs 13 residues. DNA for the CDR3: TGCAGCGCCCTGATACAGGGGTCGGGTGGCTACACCTTC. It codes for CSALIQGSGGYTF.

The rearrangement joins TRBV29-1 to TRBJ2-3; D unresolved. The CDR3 is 15 amino acids. Trimming cost V 1 base and J 4 bases, with 15 bases left between them. Per the germline V gene, CDR1 is SQVTM and CDR2 is ANQGSEA. The DNA of the CDR3 is TGCAGCGTTGAAGGGGGTCAGTTGGGTGCAGATACGCAGTATTTT. It yields the protein CSVEGGQLGADTQYF.

Concerning this clonotype: An end of the junction differs from the germline gene, which may be a read error. The V and J genes are TRBV20-1 and TRBJ2-3; 15 bases are a match to TRBD2. The germline gives CDR1 DFQATT, CDR2 SNEGSKA (reference sequence). The CDR3 contains 19 residues. Here the CDR3 reads CSAGEGLAGGVDFTDTQYF. The CDR3 region has the DNA TGCAGTGCTGGAGAGGGACTAGCGGGGGGTGTCGACTTCACAGATACGCAGTATTTT.

This chain joins TRBV20-1 and TRBJ2-7; D is uncertain. The CDR3 runs to 11 residues. The V end lost 6 bases, the J end lost 4 bases, and 10 bases lay between the germline ends. Germline V gives CDR1 DFQATT, CDR2 SNEGSKA (reference sequence). CDR3 DNA sequence: TGCAGTGCCTTTAAGCGTTACGAGCAGTACTTC. Translated, it gives CSAFKRYEQYF.

This clonotype was recorded many times. The rearrangement uses TRBV4-3 and TRBJ1-5; no reliable D call. Germline V gives CDR1 LGHNA, CDR2 YSLEER. V was trimmed by 4 bases and J by 2 bases, leaving 6 bases between them. The CDR3 extends over 13 amino acids. CDR3 region: CASSLWGNQPQHF. CDR3 nucleotides: TGCGCCAGCAGCCTCTGGGGCAATCAGCCCCAGCATTTT.

There are a few counts of this clonotype. The chain is built from TRBV5-5 and TRBJ1-5; D is uncertain. The length of the CDR3 is 15 residues. The germline V and J ends were trimmed by 2 bases and 6 bases, with 15 bases remaining between them. Germline CDR1 is SGHKS and CDR2 is YYEKEE (reference sequence). CDR3 in DNA: TGTGCCAGCAGCTTCGTGGCAGTCCCTGGTCAGCCCCAGCATTTT. It is translated as CASSFVAVPGQPQHF.

This clonotype was detected only a few times. The chain combines TRBV12-3 or TRBV12-4 with TRBJ1-5; D gene uncertain. The CDR3 extends over 13 amino acids. Trimming cost V 5 bases and J 4 bases, with 9 bases left between them. CDR3 in DNA: TGTGCCAGCAGTCGGGATTTTAATCAGCCCCAGCATTTT. This encodes CASSRDFNQPQHF.

The J gene is TRBJ2-4, the V gene TRBV4-3; D not resolved. V was trimmed by 0 bases and J by 7 bases, leaving 16 bases between them. The CDR3 contains 16 residues. Germline values: CDR1 LGHNA, CDR2 YSLEER. DNA of the CDR3: TGCGCCAGCAGCCAAGAGCCCCAAGCCGACGGTAACATTCAGTACTTC. Protein product: CASSQEPQADGNIQYF.

The rearrangement links TRBV7-2 to TRBJ2-7, with TRBD1 matching over 7 bases. This CDR3 contains 15 residues. Germline V gene lookup returns CDR1 SGHTA and CDR2 FQGNSA. J lost 5 bases, V lost 5 bases, and 12 bases had no gene match. CDR3 in DNA: TGTGCCAGCAGCCCTTTGACAGGGCCTGCGAACGAGCAGTACTTC. Translated, it gives CASSPLTGPANEQYF.

The V call is TRBV4-1, the J call TRBJ2-5; 7 bases line up with TRBD2. V was pared by 0 bases and J by 6 bases, with 10 bases of the junction left unmatched. The germline gives CDR1 MGHRA, CDR2 YSYEKL. The CDR3 is 16 amino acids. CDR3 residues: CASSQEVAGVEKTQYF. CDR3 bases: TGCGCCAGCAGCCAAGAAGTGGCGGGAGTCGAGAAGACCCAGTACTTC.

This chain uses TRBV20-1 with TRBJ1-2; a possible D gene is TRBD1 (6 bases). Germline V lookup: CDR1 DFQATT, CDR2 SNEGSKA (reference sequence). V lost 3 bases to trimming and J lost 6 bases, with 14 bases between them. This CDR3 region has 13 residues. The CDR3 is CSASTGWLNGYTF. The CDR3 DNA sequence: TGCAGTGCTAGTACAGGGTGGCTAAATGGCTACACCTTC.

The chain is built from TRBV7-9 and TRBJ1-1; D perhaps matches TRBD1 (5 bases). V was pared by 2 bases and J by 2 bases, with 15 bases between. This CDR3 comprises 16 residues. Germline values: CDR1 SEHNR, CDR2 FQNEAQ (reference sequence). The CDR3 loop is CASSLRQPPLNTEAFF. The DNA for the CDR3 is TGTGCCAGCAGCTTAAGACAGCCCCCTTTAAACACTGAAGCTTTCTTT.

The CDR3 sequence is CASSPIVGGNDEQFF. The CDR3 coding sequence is TGTGCCAGCAGCCCCATAGTTGGGGGCAACGATGAGCAGTTCTTC. The chain joins TRBV7-9 to TRBJ2-1; D may be TRBD1 (6 bases). V was clipped by 5 bases and J by 8 bases, with 19 bases between them. The CDR3 contains 15 residues. Germline CDR1 reads SEHNR; CDR2 reads FQNEAQ (reference sequence).

This chain's CDR3 is CAISPTGAAGPQHF. Here the CDR3 DNA reads TGTGCCATCAGCCCCACAGGGGCCGCCGGGCCCCAGCATTTT. The V and J genes are TRBV10-3 and TRBJ1-5; TRBD1 matches at 7 bases. The CDR3 length is 14 residues. V trimming: 6 bases; J trimming: 9 bases; junction bases outside the gene matches: 11. Looked up from germline, CDR1 is ENHRY and CDR2 is SYGVKD.

The chain joins TRBV5-5 to TRBJ1-4; 9 bases match TRBD1. J gave up 7 bases and V 4 bases, and 8 bases lay outside the gene matches. The CDR3 is made up of 15 amino acids. CDR1 is SGHKS, CDR2 YYEKEE, per germline (reference sequence). The CDR3 is CASSRRGQGTEKLFF. The CDR3 nucleotides are TGTGCCAGCAGCCGGAGGGGACAGGGCACTGAAAAACTGTTTTTT.